This T cell receptor (beta chain) was sequenced during a study of T cells in Graves' hyperthyroidism and ophthalmopathy. Overall study findings and caveats: The model forecast ophthalmopathy, anticipating it by a median approximately 6.2 months before onset.

This clonotype has only a few counts. The antigen remains unidentified. The TCR beta CDR3 regions underwent amplification using RNA transcripts as the source. A first-round RT-PCR of the TCR CDR3 used the HTBI primer set. TCRdb analysed the multiplex PCR reads with MiXCR anew, one entry per CDR3 protein. The data contain over 650,000 distinct CDR3 sequences, roughly 15% of them seen just once; the ten biggest clones take up around 8%. The ends were cut back, 0 bases at V and 3 bases at J, with 11 bases in the middle. The germline V gene encodes CDR1 SGHTA and CDR2 FQGNSA. This CDR3 comprises 15 residues. Newly diagnosed hyperthyroidism patients aged 18 to 65 years had disease lasting under 2 months. Diagnostic assessment was based on clinical symptoms, serum thyroxine and TRAb, thyroid ultrasound and orbital computed tomography. This sample holds PBMCs from less than 11 ml fresh peripheral blood.

Material: blood. The clonotype was recovered from a man younger than 30 with Graves' hyperthyroidism. V is TRBV7-2 and J is TRBJ1-1; maybe TRBD1 (5 bases). CDR3 in amino acids: CASSLATGLHTEAFF. In DNA form, the CDR3 reads TGTGCCAGCAGCTTAGCAACAGGTCTCCACACTGAAGCTTTCTTT.